This T cell receptor (beta chain) appears in the sequencing data of a study of blood T cell repertoires in COVID-19. About the research overall: PBMCs, B-cell-depleted T cells, or T cells were the source of the cDNA or gDNA that made up the material.

TCRdb's table, derived via immunoSEQ multiplex PCR, lists solely in-frame clones and lacks some. The table lists 50,000 to 65,000 clones, 65% to 75% of them singletons. V lost 4 bases to trimming and J lost 0 bases, with 10 bases between them. The CDR3 runs 15 residues. Per the germline V gene, CDR1 is LGHNA and CDR2 is YNFKEQ. The chain has TRBV4-2 and TRBJ2-1; D uncertain. Sequencing was carried out using peripheral blood. The sequence derives from a woman older than 75 with acute or convalescent COVID-19. Here the CDR3 DNA reads TGTGCCAGCAGCCGCGAAGTAACCTCCTACAATGAGCAGTTCTTC. It yields the protein CASSREVTSYNEQFF.